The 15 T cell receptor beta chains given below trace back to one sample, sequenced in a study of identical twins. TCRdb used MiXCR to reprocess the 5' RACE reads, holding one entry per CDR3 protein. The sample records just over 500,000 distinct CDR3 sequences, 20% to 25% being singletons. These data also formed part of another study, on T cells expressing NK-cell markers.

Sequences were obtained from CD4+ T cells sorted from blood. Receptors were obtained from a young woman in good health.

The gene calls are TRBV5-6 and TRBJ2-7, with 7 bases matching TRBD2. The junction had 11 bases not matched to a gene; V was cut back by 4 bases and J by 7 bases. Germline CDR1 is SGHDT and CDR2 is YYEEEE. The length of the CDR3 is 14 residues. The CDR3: CASSTRGGAEEQYF. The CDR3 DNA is TGTGCCAGCAGCACCCGGGGAGGGGCGGAAGAGCAGTACTTC.

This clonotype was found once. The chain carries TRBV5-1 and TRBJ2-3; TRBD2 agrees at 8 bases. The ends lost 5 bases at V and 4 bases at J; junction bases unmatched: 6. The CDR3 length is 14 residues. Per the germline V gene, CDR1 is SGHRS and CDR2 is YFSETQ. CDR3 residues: CASRDVSGADTQYF. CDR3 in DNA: TGCGCCAGCAGGGACGTTAGCGGGGCAGATACGCAGTATTTT.

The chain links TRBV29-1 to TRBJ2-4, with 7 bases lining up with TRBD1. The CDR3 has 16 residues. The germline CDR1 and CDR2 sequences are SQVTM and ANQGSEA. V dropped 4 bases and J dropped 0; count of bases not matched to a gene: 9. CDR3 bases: TGCAGCGTTGGTGAGACAGGGCAAGTAGCCAAAAACATTCAGTACTTC. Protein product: CSVGETGQVAKNIQYF.

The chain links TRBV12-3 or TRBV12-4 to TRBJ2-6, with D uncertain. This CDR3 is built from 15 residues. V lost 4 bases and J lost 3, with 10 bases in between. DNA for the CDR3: TGTGCCAGCAGTTCAGTTTTAGGTGGGGCCAACGTCCTGACTTTC. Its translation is CASSSVLGGANVLTF.

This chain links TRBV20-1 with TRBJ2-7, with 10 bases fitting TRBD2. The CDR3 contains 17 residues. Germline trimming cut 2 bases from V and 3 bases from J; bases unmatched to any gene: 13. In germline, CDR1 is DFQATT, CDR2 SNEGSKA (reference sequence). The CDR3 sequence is CSARILAGGSFHYEQYF. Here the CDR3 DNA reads TGCAGTGCTAGAATCTTAGCGGGAGGATCTTTCCACTACGAGCAGTACTTC.

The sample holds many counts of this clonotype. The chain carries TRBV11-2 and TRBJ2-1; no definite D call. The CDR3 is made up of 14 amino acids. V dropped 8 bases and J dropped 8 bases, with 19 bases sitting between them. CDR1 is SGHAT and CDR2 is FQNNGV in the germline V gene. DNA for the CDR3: TGTGCCAGCTGTCCCAGCGCTGGTTTGCATGAGCAGTTCTTC. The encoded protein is CASCPSAGLHEQFF.

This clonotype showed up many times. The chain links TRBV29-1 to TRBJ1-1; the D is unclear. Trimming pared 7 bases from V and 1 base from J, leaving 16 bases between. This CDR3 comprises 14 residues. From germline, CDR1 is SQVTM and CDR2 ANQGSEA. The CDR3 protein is CSALPATRNTEAFF. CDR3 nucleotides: TGCAGCGCCCTACCTGCCACGAGGAACACTGAAGCTTTCTTT.

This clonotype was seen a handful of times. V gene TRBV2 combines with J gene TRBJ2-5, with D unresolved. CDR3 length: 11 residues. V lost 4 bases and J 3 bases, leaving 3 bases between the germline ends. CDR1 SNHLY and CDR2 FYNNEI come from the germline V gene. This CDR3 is CASSAEETQYF. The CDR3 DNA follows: TGTGCCAGCAGTGCGGAAGAGACCCAGTACTTC.

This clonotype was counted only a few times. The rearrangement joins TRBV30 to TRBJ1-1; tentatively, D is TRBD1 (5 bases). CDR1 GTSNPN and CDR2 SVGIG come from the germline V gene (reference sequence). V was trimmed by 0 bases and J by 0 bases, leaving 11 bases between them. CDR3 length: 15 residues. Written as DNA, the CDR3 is TGTGCCTGGAGTGTACGGGGGATCGTGAACACTGAAGCTTTCTTT. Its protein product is CAWSVRGIVNTEAFF.

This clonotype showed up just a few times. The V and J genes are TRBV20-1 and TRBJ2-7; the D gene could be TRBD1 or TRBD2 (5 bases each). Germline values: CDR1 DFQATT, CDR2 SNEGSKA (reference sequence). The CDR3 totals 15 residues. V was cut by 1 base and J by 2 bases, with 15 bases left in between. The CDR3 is CSARVLGDATYEQYF. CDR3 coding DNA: TGCAGTGCTAGAGTTTTAGGGGACGCAACCTACGAGCAGTACTTC.

The CDR3 loop is CSAFGGRGGYTF. As DNA, the CDR3 is TGCAGTGCATTCGGAGGGCGGGGTGGCTACACCTTC. This chain connects TRBV20-1 to TRBJ1-2, with no clear D. Germline CDR1 is DFQATT and CDR2 is SNEGSKA (reference sequence). Trimming left V 6 bases short and J 7 bases short, with 15 bases between. The CDR3 runs to 12 residues.

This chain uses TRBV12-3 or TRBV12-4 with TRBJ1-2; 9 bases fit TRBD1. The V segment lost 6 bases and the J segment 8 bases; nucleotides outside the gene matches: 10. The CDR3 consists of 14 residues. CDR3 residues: CASRSRQGVGGYTF. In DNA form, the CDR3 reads TGTGCCAGCAGGAGCCGACAGGGGGTAGGCGGCTACACCTTC.

CDR3 nucleotides: TGTGCCAGCAGCGTTGGGGGGGCCGATAGAGATACGCAGTATTTT. Translation: CASSVGGADRDTQYF. The gene calls are TRBV9 and TRBJ2-3; D might be TRBD2 (7 bases). Per germline, CDR1 SGDLS and CDR2 YYNGEE. This CDR3 comprises 15 residues. The V end lost 2 bases, the J end lost 5 bases, and 15 bases lay between the germline ends.

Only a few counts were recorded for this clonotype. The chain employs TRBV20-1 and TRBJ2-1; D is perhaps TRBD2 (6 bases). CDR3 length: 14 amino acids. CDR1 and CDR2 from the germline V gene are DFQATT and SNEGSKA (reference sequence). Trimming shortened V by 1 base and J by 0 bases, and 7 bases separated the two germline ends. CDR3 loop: CSARAGVSYNEQFF. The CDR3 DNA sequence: TGCAGTGCTAGAGCGGGGGTCTCCTACAATGAGCAGTTCTTC.

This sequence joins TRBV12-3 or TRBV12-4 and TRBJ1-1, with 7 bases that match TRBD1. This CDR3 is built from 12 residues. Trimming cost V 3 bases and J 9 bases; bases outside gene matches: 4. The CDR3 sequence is CASSLSTGKAFF. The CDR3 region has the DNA TGTGCCAGCAGTTTGTCGACAGGGAAAGCTTTCTTT.